This paragraph reports one T cell receptor beta chain. What it binds is unknown. Libraries were prepared by immunoSEQ multiplex PCR; TCRdb keeps only in-frame clonotypes and omits some of them. The sample has around 90,000 clones; about 87% are singletons. The data originate from a study of identifying expanded T cells in peripheral blood. Whole-study results and caveats: Over about two and four weeks, about 16 and 20 clones changed, versus around 1.2 between replicates.

No infections or other immune events were documented during collection. V was clipped by 1 base and J by 1 base; unmatched bases: 9. The CDR3 has 18 residues. Looked up from germline, CDR1 is LGHNT and CDR2 is FRNRAP. Sequenced material: blood. V gene TRBV12-5 combines with J gene TRBJ2-5; 10 bases are a match to TRBD1. The source is a person aged 18 to 69 in good health. This chain's CDR3 is CASGLARGTGETQETQYF. The CDR3 DNA reads TGTGCTAGTGGTTTGGCACGGGGGACAGGGGAGACCCAAGAGACCCAGTACTTC. Variable domain in full (rest from reference TRBV12-5 and TRBJ2-5): DARVTQTPRHKVTEMGQEVTMRCQPILGHNTVFWYRQTMMQGLELLAYFRNRAPLDDSGMPKDRFSAEMPDATLATLKIQPSEPRDSAVYFCASGLARGTGETQETQYFGPGTRLLVL.